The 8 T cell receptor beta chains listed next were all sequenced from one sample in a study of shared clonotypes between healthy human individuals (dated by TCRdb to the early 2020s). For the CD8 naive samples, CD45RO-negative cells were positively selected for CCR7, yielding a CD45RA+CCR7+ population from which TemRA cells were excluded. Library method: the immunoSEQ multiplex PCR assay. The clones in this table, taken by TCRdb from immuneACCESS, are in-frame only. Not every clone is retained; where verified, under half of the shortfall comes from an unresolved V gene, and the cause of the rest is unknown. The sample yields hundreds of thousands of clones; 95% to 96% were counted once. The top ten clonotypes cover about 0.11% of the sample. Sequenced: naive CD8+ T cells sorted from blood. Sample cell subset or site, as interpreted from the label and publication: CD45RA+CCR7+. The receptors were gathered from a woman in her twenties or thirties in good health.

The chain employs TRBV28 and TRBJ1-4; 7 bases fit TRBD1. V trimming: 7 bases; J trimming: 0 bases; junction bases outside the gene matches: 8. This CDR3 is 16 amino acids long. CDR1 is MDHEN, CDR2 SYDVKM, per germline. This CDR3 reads CASIGTGEATNEKLFF. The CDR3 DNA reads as TGTGCCAGCATAGGAACAGGGGAGGCAACTAATGAAAAACTGTTTTTT.

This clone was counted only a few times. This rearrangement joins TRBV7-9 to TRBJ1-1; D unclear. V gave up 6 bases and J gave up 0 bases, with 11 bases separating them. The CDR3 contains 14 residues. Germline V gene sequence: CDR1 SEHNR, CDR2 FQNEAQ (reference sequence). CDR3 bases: TGTGCCAGCAGGGACGGACGGATGAACACTGAAGCTTTCTTT. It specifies CASRDGRMNTEAFF.

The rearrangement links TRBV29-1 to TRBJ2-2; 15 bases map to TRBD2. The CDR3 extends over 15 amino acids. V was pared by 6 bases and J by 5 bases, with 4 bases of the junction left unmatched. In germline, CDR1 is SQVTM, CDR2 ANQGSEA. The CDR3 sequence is CSVGGTSGRTGELFF. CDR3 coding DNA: TGCAGCGTCGGAGGGACTAGCGGGAGGACCGGGGAGCTGTTTTTT.

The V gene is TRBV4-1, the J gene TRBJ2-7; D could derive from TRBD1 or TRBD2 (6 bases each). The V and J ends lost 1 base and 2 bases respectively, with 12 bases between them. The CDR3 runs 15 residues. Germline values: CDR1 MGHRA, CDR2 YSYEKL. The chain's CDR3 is CASSQGWGAAYEQYF. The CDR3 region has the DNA TGCGCCAGCAGCCAAGGGTGGGGGGCCGCCTACGAGCAGTACTTC.

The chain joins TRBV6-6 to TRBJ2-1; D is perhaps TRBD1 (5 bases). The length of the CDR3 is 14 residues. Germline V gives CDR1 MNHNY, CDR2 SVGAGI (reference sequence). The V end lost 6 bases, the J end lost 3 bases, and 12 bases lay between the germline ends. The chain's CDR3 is CASRVDRDYNEQFF. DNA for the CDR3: TGTGCCAGCAGGGTAGACAGAGACTACAATGAGCAGTTCTTC.

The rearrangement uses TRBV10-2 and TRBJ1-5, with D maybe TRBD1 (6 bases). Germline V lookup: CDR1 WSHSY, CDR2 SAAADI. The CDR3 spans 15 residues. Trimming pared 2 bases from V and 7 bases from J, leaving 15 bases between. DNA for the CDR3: TGCGCCAGCAGTGAGATGGTCATAGGGGGGCAGCCCCAGCATTTT. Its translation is CASSEMVIGGQPQHF.

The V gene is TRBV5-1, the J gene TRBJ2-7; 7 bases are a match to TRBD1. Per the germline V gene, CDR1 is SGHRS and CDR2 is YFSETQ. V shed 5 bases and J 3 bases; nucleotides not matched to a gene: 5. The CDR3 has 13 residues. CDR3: CASRGRDSYEQYF. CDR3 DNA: TGCGCCAGCAGGGGCAGGGACAGCTACGAGCAGTACTTC.

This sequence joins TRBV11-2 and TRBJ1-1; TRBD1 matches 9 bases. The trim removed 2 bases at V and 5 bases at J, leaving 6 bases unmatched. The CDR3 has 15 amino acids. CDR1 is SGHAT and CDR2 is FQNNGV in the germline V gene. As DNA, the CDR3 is TGTGCCAGCAGCTTAATGACAGGGGGGAAAACTGAAGCTTTCTTT. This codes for CASSLMTGGKTEAFF.